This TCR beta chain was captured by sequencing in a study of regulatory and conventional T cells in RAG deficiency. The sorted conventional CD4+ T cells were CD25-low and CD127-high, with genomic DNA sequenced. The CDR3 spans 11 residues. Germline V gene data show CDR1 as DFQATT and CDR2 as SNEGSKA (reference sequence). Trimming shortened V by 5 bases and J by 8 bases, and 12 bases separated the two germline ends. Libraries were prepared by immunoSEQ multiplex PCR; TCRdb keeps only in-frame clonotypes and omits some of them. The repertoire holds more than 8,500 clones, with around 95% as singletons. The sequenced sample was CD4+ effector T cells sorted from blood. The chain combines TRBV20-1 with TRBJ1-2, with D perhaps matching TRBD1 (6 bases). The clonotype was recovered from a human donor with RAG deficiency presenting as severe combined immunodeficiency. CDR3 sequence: CSASTGWGYTF. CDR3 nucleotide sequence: TGCAGTGCTTCTACAGGGTGGGGCTACACCTTC.